A single sample gave rise to the 5 T cell receptor beta chains below, sequenced in a study of T cells in Graves' hyperthyroidism and ophthalmopathy. TCR beta CDR3 sequences were amplified from RNA transcripts. First-round RT-PCR targeting the TCR CDR3 was performed with the HTBI primer set. One entry per CDR3 protein results from TCRdb running MiXCR on the multiplex PCR reads. The sample includes 300,000 to 450,000 distinct CDR3 sequences, roughly 25% of them seen just once. Source material: blood. These receptors all come from a middle-aged man with Graves' hyperthyroidism.

This clonotype came up many times. This chain links TRBV20-1 with TRBJ2-5; TRBD2 is a possible D gene (7 bases). The germline V and J ends were trimmed by 6 bases and 5 bases, with 13 bases remaining between them. The CDR3 is 12 residues long. The germline CDR1 and CDR2 sequences are DFQATT and SNEGSKA (reference sequence). The CDR3 DNA is TGCAGTGCCGCGGGGGCCGGGGAGACCCAGTACTTC. Its protein is CSAAGAGETQYF.

The chain couples TRBV7-8 to TRBJ2-5; 11 bases fit TRBD2. The CDR3 has 17 residues. Germline assignment: CDR1 SGHVS and CDR2 FQNEAQ. J was trimmed by 4 bases and V by 2 bases; bases with no gene match: 9. CDR3 in DNA: TGTGCCAGCAGCTTATATCCGGGGACTAGCGGTCCAGAGACCCAGTACTTC. Its protein product is CASSLYPGTSGPETQYF.

The chain is built from TRBV6-6 and TRBJ1-2, with D uncertain. The CDR3 is 17 residues long. Germline assignment: CDR1 MNHNY and CDR2 SVGAGI (reference sequence). The germline V and J ends were trimmed by 0 bases and 3 bases, with 17 bases remaining between them. CDR3 in DNA: TGTGCCAGCAGTTACTCGATTTCGCCAACTGCTGACTATGGCTACACCTTC. It yields the protein CASSYSISPTADYGYTF.

This clonotype was seen repeatedly, ten times or more. The chain employs TRBV12-3 or TRBV12-4 and TRBJ1-6, with a weak D call TRBD1 (5 bases). The CDR3 totals 14 residues. V dropped 3 bases and J dropped 8 bases, with 11 bases sitting between them. The CDR3 DNA follows: TGTGCCAGCAGTTTGGCAGGGTCGTATTCACCCCTCCACTTT. It is translated as CASSLAGSYSPLHF.

DNA for the CDR3: TGTGCCAGCACCGACGGGGCGGGGGCCTACAATGAGCAGTTCTTC. This gives the protein CASTDGAGAYNEQFF. The chain is built from TRBV6-1 and TRBJ2-1; 7 nucleotides match TRBD2. The CDR3 extends over 15 amino acids. CDR1 and CDR2 from the germline V gene are MNHNS and SASEGT. The V gene end was trimmed by 7 bases and the J gene end by 2 bases; junction bases not matched to a gene: 8.